Here is one TCR beta chain with its context. Antigen: not known. This entry comes from a study of vaccination effects on CD4 cells after COVID-19. The CDR3 sequence is 13 residues long. Trimming took 5 bases from V and 7 from J; bases not matched to a gene: 6. CDR1 SQVTM and CDR2 ANQGSEA come from the germline V gene. Assay used: immunoSEQ multiplex PCR; TCRdb lists only in-frame clones, some missing. The profile shows 25,000 to 30,000 clones, around 67% of them singletons. Peptide-pool stimulation followed by sequencing identified expanded antigen-specific CD4+ clonotypes in the ViraFEST assay. Upon completion of 10 to 11 days in culture, CD4+ T cells were isolated. Vaccine administered to participants consisted of two doses of either BNT162b2 or mRNA-1273.

The V call is TRBV29-1, the J call TRBJ1-5; the match to TRBD1 covers 9 bases. This TCR was recovered from a human donor who received a COVID-19 vaccine. The sequences come from CD4+ T cells from PBMCs cultured with HCoV-NL63 spike peptides, collected after COVID-19 vaccination. The CDR3 nucleotides read TGCAGCGTTAGACAGGGGGAACACCAGCCCCAGCATTTT. It encodes CSVRQGEHQPQHF.